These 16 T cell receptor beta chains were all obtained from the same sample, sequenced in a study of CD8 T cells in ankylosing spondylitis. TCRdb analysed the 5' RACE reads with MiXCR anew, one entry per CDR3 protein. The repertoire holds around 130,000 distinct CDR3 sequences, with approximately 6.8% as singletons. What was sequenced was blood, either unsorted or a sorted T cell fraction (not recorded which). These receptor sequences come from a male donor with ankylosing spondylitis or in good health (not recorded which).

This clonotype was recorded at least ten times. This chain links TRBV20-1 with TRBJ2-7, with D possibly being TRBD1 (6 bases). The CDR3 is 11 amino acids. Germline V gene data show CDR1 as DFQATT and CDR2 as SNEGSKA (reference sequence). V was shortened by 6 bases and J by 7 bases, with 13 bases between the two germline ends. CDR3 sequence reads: CSARQVWEQYF. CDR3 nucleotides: TGCAGTGCAAGACAGGTTTGGGAGCAGTACTTC.

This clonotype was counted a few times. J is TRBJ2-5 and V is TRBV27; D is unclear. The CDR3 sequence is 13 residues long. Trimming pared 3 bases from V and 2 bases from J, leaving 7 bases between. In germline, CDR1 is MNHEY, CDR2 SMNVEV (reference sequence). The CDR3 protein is CASSFQGQETQYF. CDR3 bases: TGTGCCAGCAGTTTTCAAGGGCAAGAGACCCAGTACTTC.

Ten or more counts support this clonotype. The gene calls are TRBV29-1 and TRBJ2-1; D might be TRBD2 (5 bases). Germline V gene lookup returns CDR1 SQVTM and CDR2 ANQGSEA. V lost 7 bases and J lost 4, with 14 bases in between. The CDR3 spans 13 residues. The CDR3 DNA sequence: TGCAGCGGGGCGGGCCGGAATTACAATGAGCAGTTCTTC. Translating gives CSGAGRNYNEQFF.

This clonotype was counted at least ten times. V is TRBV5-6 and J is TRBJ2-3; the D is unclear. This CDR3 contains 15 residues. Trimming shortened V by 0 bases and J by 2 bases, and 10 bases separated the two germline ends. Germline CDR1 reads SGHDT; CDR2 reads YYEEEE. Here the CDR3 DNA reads TGTGCCAGCAGCTTGGGGGTAGTCCTCACAGATACGCAGTATTTT. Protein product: CASSLGVVLTDTQYF.

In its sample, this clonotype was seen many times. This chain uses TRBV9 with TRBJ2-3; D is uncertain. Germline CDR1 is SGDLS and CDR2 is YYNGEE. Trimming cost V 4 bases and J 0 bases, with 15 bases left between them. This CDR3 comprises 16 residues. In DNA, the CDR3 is TGTGCCAGCAGCCCCGCTAGGTCAACTAGCACAGATACGCAGTATTTT. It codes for CASSPARSTSTDTQYF.

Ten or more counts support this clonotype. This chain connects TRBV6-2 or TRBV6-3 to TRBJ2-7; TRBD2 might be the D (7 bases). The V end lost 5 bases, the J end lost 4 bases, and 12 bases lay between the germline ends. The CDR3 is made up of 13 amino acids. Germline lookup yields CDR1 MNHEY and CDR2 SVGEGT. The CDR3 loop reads CASSRRGGYEQYF. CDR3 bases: TGTGCCAGCAGTCGCAGGGGAGGGTACGAGCAGTACTTC.

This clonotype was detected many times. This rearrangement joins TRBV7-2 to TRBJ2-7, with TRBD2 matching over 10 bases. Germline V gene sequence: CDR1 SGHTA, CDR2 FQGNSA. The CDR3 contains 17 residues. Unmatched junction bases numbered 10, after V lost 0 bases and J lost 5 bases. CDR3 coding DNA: TGTGCCAGCAGCTTAGCGGTCCTACTAGCGGGAAGCGACGAGCAGTACTTC. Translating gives CASSLAVLLAGSDEQYF.

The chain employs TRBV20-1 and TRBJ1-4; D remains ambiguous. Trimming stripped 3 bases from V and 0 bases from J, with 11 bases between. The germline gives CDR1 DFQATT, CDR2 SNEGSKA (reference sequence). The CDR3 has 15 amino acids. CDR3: CSASLQPATNEKLFF. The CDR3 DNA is TGCAGTGCTAGCCTCCAGCCTGCAACTAATGAAAAACTGTTTTTT.

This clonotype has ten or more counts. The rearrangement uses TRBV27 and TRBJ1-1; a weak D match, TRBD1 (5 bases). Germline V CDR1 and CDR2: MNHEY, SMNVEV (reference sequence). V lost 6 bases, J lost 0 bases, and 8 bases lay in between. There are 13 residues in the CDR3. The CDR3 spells CASSPTVNTEAFF. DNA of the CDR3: TGTGCCAGCAGCCCGACAGTGAACACTGAAGCTTTCTTT.

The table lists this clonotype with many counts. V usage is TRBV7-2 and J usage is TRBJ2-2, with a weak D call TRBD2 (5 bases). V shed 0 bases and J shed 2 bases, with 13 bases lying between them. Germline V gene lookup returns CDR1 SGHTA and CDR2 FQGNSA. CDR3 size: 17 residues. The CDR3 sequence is CASSLAIAGLNTGELFF. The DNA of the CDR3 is TGTGCCAGCAGCTTAGCCATTGCGGGCTTAAACACCGGGGAGCTGTTTTTT.

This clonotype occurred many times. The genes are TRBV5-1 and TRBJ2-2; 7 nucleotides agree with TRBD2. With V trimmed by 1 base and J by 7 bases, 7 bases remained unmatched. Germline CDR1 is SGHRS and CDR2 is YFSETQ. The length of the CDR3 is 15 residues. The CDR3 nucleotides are TGCGCCAGCAGCTTGTCTGGCGGGGGTTTCGGGGAGCTGTTTTTT. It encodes CASSLSGGGFGELFF.

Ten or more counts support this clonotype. The CDR3 DNA sequence: TGTGCCAGCAGCCAAGACCGCGGGTCAAGAGTCGAGCAGTACTTC. Its protein is CASSQDRGSRVEQYF. The V call is TRBV14, the J call TRBJ2-7; TRBD2 is a possible D gene (5 bases). V gave up 0 bases and J gave up 6 bases, with 15 bases separating them. The germline V gene has CDR1 SGHDN and CDR2 FVKESK. The CDR3 sequence is 15 residues long.

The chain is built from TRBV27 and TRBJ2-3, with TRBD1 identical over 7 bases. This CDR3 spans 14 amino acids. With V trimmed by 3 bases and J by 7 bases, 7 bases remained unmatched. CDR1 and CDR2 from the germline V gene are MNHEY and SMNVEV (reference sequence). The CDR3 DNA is TGTGCCAGCAGTTTCGGGACAGAGACGAATACGCAGTATTTT. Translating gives CASSFGTETNTQYF.

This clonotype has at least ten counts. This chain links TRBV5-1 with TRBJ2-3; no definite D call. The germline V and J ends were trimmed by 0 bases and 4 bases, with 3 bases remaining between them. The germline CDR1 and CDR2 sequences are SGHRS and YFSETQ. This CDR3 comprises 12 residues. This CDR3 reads CASSLVPDTQYF. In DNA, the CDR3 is TGCGCCAGCAGCTTGGTTCCAGATACGCAGTATTTT.

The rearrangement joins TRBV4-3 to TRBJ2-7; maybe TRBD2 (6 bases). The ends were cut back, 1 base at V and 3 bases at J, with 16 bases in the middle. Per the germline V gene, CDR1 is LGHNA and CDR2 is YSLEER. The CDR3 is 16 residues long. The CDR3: CASSQGTGTSLYEQYF. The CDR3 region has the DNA TGCGCCAGCAGCCAAGGGACGGGGACTTCCCTCTACGAGCAGTACTTC.

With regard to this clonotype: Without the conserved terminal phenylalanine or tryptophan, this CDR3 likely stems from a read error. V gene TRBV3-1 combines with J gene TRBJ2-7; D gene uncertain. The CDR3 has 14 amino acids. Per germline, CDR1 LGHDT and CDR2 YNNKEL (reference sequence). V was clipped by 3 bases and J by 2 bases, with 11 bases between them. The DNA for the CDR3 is TGTGCCAGCAGCCAGATCCAAGGGCCCTACGAGCAGTACCTC. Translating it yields CASSQIQGPYEQYL.